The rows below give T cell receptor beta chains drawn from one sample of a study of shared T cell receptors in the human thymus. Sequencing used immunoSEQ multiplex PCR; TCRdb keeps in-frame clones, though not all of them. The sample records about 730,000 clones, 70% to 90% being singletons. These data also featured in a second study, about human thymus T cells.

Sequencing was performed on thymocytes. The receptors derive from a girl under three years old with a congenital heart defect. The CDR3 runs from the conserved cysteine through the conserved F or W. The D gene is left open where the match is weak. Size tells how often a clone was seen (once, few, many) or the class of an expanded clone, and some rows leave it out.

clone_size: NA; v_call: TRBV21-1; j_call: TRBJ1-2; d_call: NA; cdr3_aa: CASSKVDRGRYGYTF; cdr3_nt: TGTGCCAGCAGCAAAGTAGACAGGGGCCGGTATGGCTACACCTTC
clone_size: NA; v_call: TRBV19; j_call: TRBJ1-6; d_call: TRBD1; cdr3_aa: CASSMGTGGFYSPLHF; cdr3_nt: TGTGCCAGTAGTATGGGGACAGGGGGATTTTATTCACCCCTCCACTTT
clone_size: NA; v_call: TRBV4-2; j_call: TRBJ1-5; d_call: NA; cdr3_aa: CASSSPGQEPQHF; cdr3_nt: TGTGCCAGCAGCTCCCCGGGACAAGAGCCCCAGCATTTT
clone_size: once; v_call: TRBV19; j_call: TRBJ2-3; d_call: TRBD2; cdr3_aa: CASSILGIAGVDSTDTQYF; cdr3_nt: TGTGCCAGTAGTATCCTCGGAATAGCGGGAGTAGACTCCACAGATACGCAGTATTTT
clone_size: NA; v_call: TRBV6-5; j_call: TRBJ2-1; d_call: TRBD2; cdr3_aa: CASRTGTSGGREQFF; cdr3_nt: TGTGCCAGCCGAACCGGGACTAGCGGGGGGAGGGAGCAGTTCTTC
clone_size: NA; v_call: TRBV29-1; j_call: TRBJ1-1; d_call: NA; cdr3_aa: CSVRGWENTEAFF; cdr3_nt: TGCAGCGTGAGGGGGTGGGAGAACACTGAAGCTTTCTTT
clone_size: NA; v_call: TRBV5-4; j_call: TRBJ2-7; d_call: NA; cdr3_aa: CASSLGRSYEQYF; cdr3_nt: TGTGCCAGCAGCTTGGGCCGTAGTTACGAGCAGTACTTC
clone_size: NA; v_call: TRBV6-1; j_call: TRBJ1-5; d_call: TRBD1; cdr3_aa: CASSEARGTGGPGGSNQPQHF; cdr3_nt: TGTGCCAGCAGTGAAGCGCGGGGGACAGGGGGCCCCGGGGGAAGCAATCAGCCCCAGCATTTT
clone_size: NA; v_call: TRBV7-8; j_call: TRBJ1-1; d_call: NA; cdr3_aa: CASSFGGSTEAFF; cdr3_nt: TGTGCCAGCAGCTTCGGGGGATCCACTGAAGCTTTCTTT
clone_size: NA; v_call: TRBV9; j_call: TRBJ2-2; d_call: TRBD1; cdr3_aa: CASSAPGTGADTGELFF; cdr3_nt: TGTGCCAGCAGCGCTCCCGGGACAGGGGCGGACACCGGGGAGCTGTTTTTT
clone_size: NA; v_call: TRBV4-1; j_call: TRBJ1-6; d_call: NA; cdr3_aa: CASSQEWTGLEPPLHF; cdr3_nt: TGCGCCAGCAGCCAAGAATGGACGGGACTCGAACCCCCCCTCCACTTT
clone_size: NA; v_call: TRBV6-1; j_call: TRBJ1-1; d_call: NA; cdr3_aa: CASSSWGEEAFF; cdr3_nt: TGTGCCAGCAGTTCTTGGGGGGAGGAGGCTTTCTTT
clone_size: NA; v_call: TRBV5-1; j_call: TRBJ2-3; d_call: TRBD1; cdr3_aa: CASSLKPTGIPYDTQYF; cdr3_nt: TGCGCCAGCAGCCTTAAACCGACAGGGATCCCCTATGATACGCAGTATTTT
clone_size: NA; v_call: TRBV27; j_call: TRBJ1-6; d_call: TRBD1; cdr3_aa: CASRLQGSNSPLHF; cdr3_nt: TGTGCCAGCAGACTACAGGGGTCTAATTCACCCCTCCACTTT
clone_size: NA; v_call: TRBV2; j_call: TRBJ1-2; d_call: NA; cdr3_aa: CASSERDRQAF; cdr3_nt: TGTGCCAGCAGTGAAAGAGACAGGCAGGCCTTC
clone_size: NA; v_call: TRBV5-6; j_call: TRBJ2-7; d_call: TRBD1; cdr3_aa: CASSPDRGAYEQYF; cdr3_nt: TGTGCCAGCAGCCCGGACAGGGGGGCCTACGAGCAGTACTTC
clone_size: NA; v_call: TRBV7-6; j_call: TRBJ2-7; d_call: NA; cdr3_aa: CASSLGQFYEQYF; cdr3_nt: TGTGCCAGCAGCTTAGGGCAGTTCTACGAGCAGTACTTC
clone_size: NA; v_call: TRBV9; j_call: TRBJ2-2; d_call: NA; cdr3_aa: CASSDQRVGGANFFNTGELFF; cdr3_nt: TGTGCCAGCAGCGACCAAAGAGTGGGGGGGGCCAATTTTTTCAACACCGGGGAGCTGTTTTTT
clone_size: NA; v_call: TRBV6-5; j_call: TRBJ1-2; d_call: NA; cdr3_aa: CASSPGTGDGYTF; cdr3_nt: TGTGCCAGCAGCCCCGGGACGGGGGATGGCTACACCTTC
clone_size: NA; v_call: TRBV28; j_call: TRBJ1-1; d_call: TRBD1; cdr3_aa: CASSARTGSTEAFF; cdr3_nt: TGTGCCAGCAGTGCCCGGACAGGGTCCACTGAAGCTTTCTTT
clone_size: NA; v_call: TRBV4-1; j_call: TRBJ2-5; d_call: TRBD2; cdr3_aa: CASSQQRGQPPKPQETQYF; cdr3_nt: TGCGCCAGCAGCCAGCAGCGGGGCCAACCCCCCAAACCACAAGAGACCCAGTACTTC
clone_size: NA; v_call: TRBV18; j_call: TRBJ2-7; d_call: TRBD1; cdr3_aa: CASSQNRGEQYF; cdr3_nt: TGTGCCAGCTCGCAAAACAGGGGCGAGCAGTACTTC
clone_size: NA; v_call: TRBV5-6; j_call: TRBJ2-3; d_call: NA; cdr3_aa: CASSLHPPGEYTQYF; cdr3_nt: TGTGCCAGCAGCTTGCATCCGCCAGGGGAGTATACGCAGTATTTT
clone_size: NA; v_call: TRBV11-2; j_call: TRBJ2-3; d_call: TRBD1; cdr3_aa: CASSYTGGLATDTQYF; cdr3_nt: TGTGCCAGCAGCTACACAGGGGGCCTGGCAACAGATACGCAGTATTTT
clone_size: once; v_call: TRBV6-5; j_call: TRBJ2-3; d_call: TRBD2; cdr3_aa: CASGLLRGDTDTQYF; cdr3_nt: TGTGCCAGTGGCTTATTGCGGGGGGACACAGATACGCAGTATTTT
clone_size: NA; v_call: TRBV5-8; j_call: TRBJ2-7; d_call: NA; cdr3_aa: CASSPPVYLSSYEQYF; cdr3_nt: TGTGCCAGCAGCCCGCCGGTATACCTAAGTTCCTACGAGCAGTACTTC
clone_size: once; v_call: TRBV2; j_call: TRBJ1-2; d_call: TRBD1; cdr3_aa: CASIIRDRGPFASYGYTF; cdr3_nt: TGTGCCAGCATTATCCGGGACAGGGGGCCCTTCGCAAGCTATGGCTACACCTTC
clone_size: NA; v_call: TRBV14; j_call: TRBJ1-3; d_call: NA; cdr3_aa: CASSLRVDTIYF; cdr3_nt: TGTGCCAGCAGCCTCCGGGTGGACACCATATATTTT
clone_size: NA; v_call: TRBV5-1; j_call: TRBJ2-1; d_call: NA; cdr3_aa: CASRGSGRGNEQFF; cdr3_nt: TGCGCCAGCAGGGGCTCGGGTAGGGGCAATGAGCAGTTCTTC
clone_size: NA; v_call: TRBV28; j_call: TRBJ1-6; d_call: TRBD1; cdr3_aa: CASSTTDRGDSPLHF; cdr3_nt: TGTGCCAGCAGTACCACGGACAGGGGTGATTCACCCCTCCACTTT
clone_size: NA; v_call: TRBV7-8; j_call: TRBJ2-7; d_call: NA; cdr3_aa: CASSFLDRMPYEQYF; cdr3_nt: TGTGCCAGCAGCTTTCTCGACAGGATGCCCTACGAGCAGTACTTC
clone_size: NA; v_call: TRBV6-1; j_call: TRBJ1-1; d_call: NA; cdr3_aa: CASSERRTFF; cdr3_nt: TGTGCCAGCAGTGAGAGGCGGACTTTCTTT
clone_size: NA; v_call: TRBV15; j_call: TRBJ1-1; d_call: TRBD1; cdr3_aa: CATSRDLGQGDTEAFF; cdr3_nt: TGTGCCACCAGCAGAGATTTGGGGCAGGGGGACACTGAAGCTTTCTTT
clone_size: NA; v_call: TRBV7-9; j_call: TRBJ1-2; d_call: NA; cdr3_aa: CASRPGFYGYTF; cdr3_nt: TGTGCCAGCAGACCGGGATTCTATGGCTACACCTTC
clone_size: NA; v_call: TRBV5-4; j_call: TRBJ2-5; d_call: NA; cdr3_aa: CASSLPNKRPQETQYF; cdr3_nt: TGTGCCAGCAGCTTGCCCAACAAGAGGCCCCAAGAGACCCAGTACTTC
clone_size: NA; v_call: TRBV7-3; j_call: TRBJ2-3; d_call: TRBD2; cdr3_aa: CASSLNLAGGLIESADTQYF; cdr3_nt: TGTGCCAGCAGCTTAAATCTGGCGGGGGGCCTTATAGAGTCCGCAGATACGCAGTATTTT
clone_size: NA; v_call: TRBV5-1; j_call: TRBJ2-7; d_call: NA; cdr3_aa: CASSLINSSNDYEQYF; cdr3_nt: TGCGCCAGCAGCTTGATCAACTCATCGAATGATTACGAGCAGTACTTC
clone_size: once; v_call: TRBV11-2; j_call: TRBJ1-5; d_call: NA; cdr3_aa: CASSWGGELGYRDQPQHF; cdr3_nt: TGTGCCAGCAGTTGGGGGGGGGAACTGGGTTATAGAGATCAGCCCCAGCATTTT
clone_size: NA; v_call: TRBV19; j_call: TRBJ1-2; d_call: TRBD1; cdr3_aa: CASSIEGTGTGDGYTF; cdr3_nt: TGTGCCAGTAGTATAGAAGGCACCGGGACAGGGGATGGCTACACCTTC
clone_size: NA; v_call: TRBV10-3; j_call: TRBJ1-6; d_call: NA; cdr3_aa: CAISVGGATPNSPLHF; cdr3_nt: TGTGCCATCAGTGTGGGGGGGGCAACCCCTAATTCACCCCTCCACTTT
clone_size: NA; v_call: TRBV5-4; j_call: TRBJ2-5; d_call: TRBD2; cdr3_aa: CASSLRFSGGGETQYF; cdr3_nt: TGTGCCAGCAGCTTACGTTTCAGCGGGGGTGGTGAGACCCAGTACTTC
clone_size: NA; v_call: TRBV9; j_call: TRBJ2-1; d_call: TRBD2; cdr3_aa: CASSQTASGSSNEQFF; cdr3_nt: TGTGCCAGCAGCCAAACCGCTAGCGGGTCCTCTAATGAGCAGTTCTTC
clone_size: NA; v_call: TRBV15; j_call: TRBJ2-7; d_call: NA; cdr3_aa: CATSRGPTVSRDEQYF; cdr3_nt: TGTGCCACCAGCAGAGGTCCGACCGTCTCTCGGGACGAGCAGTACTTC
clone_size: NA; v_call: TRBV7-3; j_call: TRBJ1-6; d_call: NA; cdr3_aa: CASSPTPLSPLHF; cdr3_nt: TGTGCCAGCAGCCCCACCCCACTCTCACCCCTCCACTTT
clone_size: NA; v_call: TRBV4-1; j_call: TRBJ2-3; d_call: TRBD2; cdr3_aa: CASSQPGLAGAYTDTQYF; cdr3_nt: TGCGCCAGCAGCCAGCCGGGACTAGCGGGGGCTTACACAGATACGCAGTATTTT
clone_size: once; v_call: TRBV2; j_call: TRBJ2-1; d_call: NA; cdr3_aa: CASNHLENEQFF; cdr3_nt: TGTGCCAGCAATCACCTCGAGAATGAGCAGTTCTTC
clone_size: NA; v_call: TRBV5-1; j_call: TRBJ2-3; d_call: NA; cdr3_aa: CASSLTPGRPDSFSDTQYF; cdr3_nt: TGCGCCAGCAGCCTCACCCCAGGCCGCCCGGATTCATTCTCAGATACGCAGTATTTT
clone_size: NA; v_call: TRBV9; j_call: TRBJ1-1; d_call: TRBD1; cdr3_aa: CASTRGGTAGQDRMNTEAFF; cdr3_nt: TGTGCCAGCACCAGGGGGGGGACAGCGGGACAGGACCGTATGAACACTGAAGCTTTCTTT
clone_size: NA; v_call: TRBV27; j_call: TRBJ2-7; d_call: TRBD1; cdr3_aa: CASSLTGRGLFEQYF; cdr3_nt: TGTGCCAGCAGTTTGACAGGCAGGGGGCTTTTCGAGCAGTACTTC
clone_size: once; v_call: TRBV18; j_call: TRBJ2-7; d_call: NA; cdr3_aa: CASSPRSRDIRGTYEQYF; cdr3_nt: TGTGCCAGCTCACCACGAAGCCGGGACATCAGGGGGACTTACGAGCAGTACTTC
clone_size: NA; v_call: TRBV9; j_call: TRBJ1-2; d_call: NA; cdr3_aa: CASSTPTGDYGYTF; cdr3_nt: TGTGCCAGCAGCACCCCGACAGGAGACTATGGCTACACCTTC
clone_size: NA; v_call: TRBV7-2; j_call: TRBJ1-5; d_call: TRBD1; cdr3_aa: CASSLWWDRDVQPQHF; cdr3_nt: TGTGCCAGCAGCTTATGGTGGGACAGGGATGTTCAGCCCCAGCATTTT
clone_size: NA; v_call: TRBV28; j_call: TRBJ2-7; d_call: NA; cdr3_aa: CASSQTTRVQTYEQYF; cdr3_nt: TGTGCCAGCAGTCAAACTACTCGGGTCCAGACCTACGAGCAGTACTTC
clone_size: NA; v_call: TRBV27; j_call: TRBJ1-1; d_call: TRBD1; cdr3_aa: CASSIRGDRGNTEAFF; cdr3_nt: TGTGCCAGCAGTATAAGGGGGGACAGGGGTAACACTGAAGCTTTCTTT
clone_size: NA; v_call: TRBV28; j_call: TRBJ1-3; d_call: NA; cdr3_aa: CASSLGASGANTIYF; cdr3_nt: TGTGCCAGCAGCTTGGGGGCCTCCGGGGCGAACACCATATATTTT